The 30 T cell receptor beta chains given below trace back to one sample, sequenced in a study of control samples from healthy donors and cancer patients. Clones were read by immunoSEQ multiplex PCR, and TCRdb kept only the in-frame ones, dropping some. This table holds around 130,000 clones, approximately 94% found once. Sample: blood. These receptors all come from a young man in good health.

The CDR3 loop reads CASTVRMTPLHF. Here the CDR3 DNA reads TGTGCCAGCACCGTTAGAATGACACCCCTCCACTTT. V gene TRBV12-3 or TRBV12-4 combines with J gene TRBJ1-6, with D unresolved. Trimming stripped 7 bases from V and 11 bases from J, with 12 bases between. The CDR3 covers 12 residues.

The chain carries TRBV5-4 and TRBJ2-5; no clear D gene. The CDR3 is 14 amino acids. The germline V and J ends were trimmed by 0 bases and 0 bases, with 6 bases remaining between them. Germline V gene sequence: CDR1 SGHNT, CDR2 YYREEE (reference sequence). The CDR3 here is CASSLGLNQETQYF. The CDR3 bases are TGTGCCAGCAGCTTGGGACTGAACCAAGAGACCCAGTACTTC.

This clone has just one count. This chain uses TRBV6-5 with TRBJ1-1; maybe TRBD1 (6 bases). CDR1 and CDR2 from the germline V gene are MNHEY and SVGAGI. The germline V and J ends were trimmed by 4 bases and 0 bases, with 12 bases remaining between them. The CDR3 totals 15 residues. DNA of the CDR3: TGTGCCAGCAGTTCACGGACAGTCATGAACACTGAAGCTTTCTTT. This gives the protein CASSSRTVMNTEAFF.

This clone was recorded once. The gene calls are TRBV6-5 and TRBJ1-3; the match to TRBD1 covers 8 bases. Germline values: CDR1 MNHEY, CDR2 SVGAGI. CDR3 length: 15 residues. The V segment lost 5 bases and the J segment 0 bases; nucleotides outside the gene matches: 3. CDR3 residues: CASSPDRDSGNTIYF. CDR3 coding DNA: TGTGCCAGCAGTCCGGACAGGGACTCTGGAAACACCATATATTTT.

CDR3 DNA sequence: TGCGCCAGCAGCTTGGGACACTCCTACAATGAGCAGTTCTTC. This sequence encodes CASSLGHSYNEQFF. The V and J genes are TRBV5-1 and TRBJ2-1; D call uncertain. This CDR3 is 14 amino acids long. V was shortened by 0 bases and J by 0 bases, with 4 bases between the two germline ends. Looked up from germline, CDR1 is SGHRS and CDR2 is YFSETQ.

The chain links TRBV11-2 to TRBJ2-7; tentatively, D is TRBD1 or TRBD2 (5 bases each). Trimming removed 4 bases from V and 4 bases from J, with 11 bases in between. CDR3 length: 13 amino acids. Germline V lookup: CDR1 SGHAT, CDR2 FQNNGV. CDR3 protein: CASSYTGTYEQYF. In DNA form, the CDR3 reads TGTGCCAGCAGCTACACCGGGACGTACGAGCAGTACTTC.

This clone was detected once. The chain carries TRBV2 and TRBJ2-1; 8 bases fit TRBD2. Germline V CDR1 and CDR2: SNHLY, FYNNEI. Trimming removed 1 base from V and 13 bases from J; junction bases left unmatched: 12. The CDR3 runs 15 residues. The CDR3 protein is CASSEVEWGGLAQFF. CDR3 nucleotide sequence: TGTGCCAGCAGTGAAGTCGAATGGGGTGGACTAGCTCAGTTCTTC.

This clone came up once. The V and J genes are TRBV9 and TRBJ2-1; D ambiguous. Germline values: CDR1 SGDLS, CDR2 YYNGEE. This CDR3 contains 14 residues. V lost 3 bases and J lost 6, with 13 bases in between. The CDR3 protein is CASSGGWWGNEQFF. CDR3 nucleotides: TGTGCCAGCAGCGGGGGATGGTGGGGCAATGAGCAGTTCTTC.

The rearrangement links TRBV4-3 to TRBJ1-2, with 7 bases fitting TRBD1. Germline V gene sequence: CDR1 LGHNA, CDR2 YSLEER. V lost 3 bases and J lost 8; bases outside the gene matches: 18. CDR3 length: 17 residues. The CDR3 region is CASSQAFGGQYMYGYTF. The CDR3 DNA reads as TGCGCCAGCAGCCAGGCCTTCGGGGGACAGTATATGTACGGCTACACCTTC.

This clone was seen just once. CDR3 in DNA: TGTGCCAGCAGCTCCAGGGGTGTCAGAGATACGCAGTATTTT. It specifies CASSSRGVRDTQYF. The chain has TRBV11-2 and TRBJ2-3, with a possible D match to TRBD1 (6 bases). CDR1 is SGHAT, CDR2 FQNNGV, per germline. Trimming left V 4 bases short and J 5 bases short, with 13 bases between. CDR3 length: 14 residues. The variable domain in full, completed from reference TRBV11-2 and TRBJ2-3, reads EAGVAQSPRYKIIEKRQSVAFWCNPISGHATLYWYQQILGQGPKLLIQFQNNGVVDDSQLPKDRFSAERLKGVDSTLKIQPAKLEDSAVYLCASSSRGVRDTQYFGPGTRLTVL.

The DNA of the CDR3 is TGTGCCAGCAGCCAATCACGAGCGTCGGAGCAGTACTTC. This encodes CASSQSRASEQYF. The J gene is TRBJ2-7, the V gene TRBV3-1 (or the pseudogene TRBV3-2), with D hard to call. The V gene's germline CDR1 is LGHDT and CDR2 YNNKEL (reference sequence). V was shortened by 2 bases and J by 7 bases, with 12 bases between the two germline ends. This CDR3 is 13 amino acids long.

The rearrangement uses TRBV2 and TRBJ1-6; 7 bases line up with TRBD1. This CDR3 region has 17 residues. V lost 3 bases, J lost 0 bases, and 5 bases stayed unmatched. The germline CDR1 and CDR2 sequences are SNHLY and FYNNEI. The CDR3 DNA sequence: TGTGCCAGCAGTGAGGCGACAGGGCGCTCCTATAATTCACCCCTCCACTTT. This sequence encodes CASSEATGRSYNSPLHF.

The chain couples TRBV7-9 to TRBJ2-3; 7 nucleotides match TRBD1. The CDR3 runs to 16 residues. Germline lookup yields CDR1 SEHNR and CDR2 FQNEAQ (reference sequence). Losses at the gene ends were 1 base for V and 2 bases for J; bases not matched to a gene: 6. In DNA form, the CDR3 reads TGTGCCAGCAGCTTAGGGGAGACAGGGCTCACAGATACGCAGTATTTT. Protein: CASSLGETGLTDTQYF.

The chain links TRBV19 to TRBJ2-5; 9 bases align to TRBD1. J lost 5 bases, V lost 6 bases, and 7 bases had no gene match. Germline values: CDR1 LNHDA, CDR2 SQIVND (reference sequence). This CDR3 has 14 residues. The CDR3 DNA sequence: TGTGCCAGTAGAGTAACAGGGGGCGACGAGACCCAGTACTTC. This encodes CASRVTGGDETQYF.

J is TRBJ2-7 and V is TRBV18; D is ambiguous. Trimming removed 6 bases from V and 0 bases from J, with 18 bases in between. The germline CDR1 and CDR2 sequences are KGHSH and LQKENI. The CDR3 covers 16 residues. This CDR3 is CASSYTSTRTSYEQYF. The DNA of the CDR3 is TGTGCCAGCTCCTATACCTCAACCCGAACCTCCTACGAGCAGTACTTC.

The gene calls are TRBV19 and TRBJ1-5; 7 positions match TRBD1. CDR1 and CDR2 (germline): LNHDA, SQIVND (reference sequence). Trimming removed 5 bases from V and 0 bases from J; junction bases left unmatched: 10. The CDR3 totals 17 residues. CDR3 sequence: CASSPRTGGNSNQPQHF. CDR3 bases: TGTGCCAGTAGTCCCCGGACAGGCGGGAATAGCAATCAGCCCCAGCATTTT.

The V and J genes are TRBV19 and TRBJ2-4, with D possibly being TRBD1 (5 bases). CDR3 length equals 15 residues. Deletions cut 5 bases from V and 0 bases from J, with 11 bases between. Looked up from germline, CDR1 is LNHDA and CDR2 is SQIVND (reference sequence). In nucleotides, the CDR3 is TGTGCCAGTAGTTTCCCAGGGTCAGCCAAAAACATTCAGTACTTC. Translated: CASSFPGSAKNIQYF.

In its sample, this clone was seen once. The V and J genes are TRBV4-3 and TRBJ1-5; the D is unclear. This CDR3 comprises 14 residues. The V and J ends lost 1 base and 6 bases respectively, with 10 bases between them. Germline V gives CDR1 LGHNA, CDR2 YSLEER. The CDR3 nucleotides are TGCGCCAGCAGCCAAGCTCCCGGGAGTCAGCCCCAGCATTTT. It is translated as CASSQAPGSQPQHF.

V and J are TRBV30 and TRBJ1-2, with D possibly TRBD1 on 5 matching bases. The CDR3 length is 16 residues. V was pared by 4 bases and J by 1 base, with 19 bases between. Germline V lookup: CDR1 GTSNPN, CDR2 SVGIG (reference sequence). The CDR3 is CAWTQAGINYNYGYTF. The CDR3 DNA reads TGTGCCTGGACTCAAGCAGGGATTAACTATAACTATGGCTACACCTTC.

The CDR3 DNA is TGTGCCAGCAGTGAGGGCAGCCGGTCGTATAGCAATCAGCCCCAGCATTTT. Protein sequence: CASSEGSRSYSNQPQHF. The rearrangement joins TRBV2 to TRBJ1-5; no clear D gene. From germline, CDR1 is SNHLY and CDR2 FYNNEI. CDR3 length equals 17 residues. The V gene lost 3 bases and the J gene lost 0 bases, with 15 bases spanning the gap.

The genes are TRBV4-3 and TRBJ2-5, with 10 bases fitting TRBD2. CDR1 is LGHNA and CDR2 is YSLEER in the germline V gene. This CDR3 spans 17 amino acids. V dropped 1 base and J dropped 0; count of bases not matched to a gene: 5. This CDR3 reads CASSQVLSGGDQETQYF. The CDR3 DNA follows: TGCGCCAGCAGCCAAGTCTTAAGCGGGGGGGACCAAGAGACCCAGTACTTC.

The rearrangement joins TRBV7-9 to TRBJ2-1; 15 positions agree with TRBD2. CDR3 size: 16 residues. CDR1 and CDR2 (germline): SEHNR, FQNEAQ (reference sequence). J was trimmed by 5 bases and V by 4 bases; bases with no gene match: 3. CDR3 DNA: TGTGCCAGCAGCTCTGGACTAGCGGGGGGGCACAATGAGCAGTTCTTC. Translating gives CASSSGLAGGHNEQFF.

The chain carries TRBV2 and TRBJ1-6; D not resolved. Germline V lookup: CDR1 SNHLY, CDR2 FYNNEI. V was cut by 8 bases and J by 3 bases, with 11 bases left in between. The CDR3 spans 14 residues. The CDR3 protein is CASSTGFYNSPLHF. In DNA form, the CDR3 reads TGTGCCAGCTCCACGGGTTTCTATAATTCACCCCTCCACTTT. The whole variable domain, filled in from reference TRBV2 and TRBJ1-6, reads EPEVTQTPSHQVTQMGQEVILRCVPISNHLYFYWYRQILGQKVEFLVSFYNNEISEKSEIFDDQFSVERPDGSNFTLKIRSTKLEDSAMYFCASSTGFYNSPLHFGNGTRLTVT.

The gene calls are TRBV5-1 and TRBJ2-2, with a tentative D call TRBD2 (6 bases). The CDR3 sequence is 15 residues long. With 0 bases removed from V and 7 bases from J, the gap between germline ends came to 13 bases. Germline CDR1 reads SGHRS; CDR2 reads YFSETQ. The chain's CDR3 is CASSLVSGASGELFF. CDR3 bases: TGCGCCAGCAGCTTGGTTAGCGGAGCCAGCGGGGAGCTGTTTTTT.

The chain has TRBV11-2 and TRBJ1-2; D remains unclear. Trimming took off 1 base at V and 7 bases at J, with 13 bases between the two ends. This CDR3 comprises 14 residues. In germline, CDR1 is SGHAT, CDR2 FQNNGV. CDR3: CASSLGLTSLGYTF. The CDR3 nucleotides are TGTGCCAGCAGCTTAGGGCTAACGAGCCTTGGCTACACCTTC.

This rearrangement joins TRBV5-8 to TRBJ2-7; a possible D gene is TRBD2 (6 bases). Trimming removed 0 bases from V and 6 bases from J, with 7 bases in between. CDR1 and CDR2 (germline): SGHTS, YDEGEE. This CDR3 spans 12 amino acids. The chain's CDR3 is CASSLVLAEQYF. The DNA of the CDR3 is TGTGCCAGCAGCTTGGTACTAGCCGAGCAGTACTTC.

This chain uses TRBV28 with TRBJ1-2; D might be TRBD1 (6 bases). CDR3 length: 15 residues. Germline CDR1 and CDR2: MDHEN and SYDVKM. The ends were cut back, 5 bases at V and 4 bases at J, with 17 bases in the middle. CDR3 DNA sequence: TGTGCCAGCAGTCGATCAGGGGACTGGGGCTATGGCTACACCTTC. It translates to CASSRSGDWGYGYTF.

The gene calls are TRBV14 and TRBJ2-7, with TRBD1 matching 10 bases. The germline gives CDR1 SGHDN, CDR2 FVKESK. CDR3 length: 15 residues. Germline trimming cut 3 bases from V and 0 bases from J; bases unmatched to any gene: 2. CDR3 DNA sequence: TGTGCCAGCAGCCAGGACAGGGGGAGCTCCTACGAGCAGTACTTC. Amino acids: CASSQDRGSSYEQYF.

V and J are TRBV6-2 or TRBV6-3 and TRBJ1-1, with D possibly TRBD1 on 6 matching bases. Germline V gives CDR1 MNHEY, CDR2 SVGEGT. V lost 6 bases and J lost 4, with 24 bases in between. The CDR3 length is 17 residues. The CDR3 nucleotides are TGTGCCAGCAGCCAGGGGCGACAGGCCCTCGTGAGCACTGAAGCTTTCTTT. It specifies CASSQGRQALVSTEAFF.

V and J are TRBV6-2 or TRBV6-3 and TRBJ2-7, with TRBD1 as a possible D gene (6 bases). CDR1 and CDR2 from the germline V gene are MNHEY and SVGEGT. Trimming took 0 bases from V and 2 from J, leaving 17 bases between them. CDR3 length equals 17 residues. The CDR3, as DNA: TGTGCCAGCAGTTACTCGATGTATTTGCAGGGGACCTACGAGCAGTACTTC. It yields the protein CASSYSMYLQGTYEQYF.